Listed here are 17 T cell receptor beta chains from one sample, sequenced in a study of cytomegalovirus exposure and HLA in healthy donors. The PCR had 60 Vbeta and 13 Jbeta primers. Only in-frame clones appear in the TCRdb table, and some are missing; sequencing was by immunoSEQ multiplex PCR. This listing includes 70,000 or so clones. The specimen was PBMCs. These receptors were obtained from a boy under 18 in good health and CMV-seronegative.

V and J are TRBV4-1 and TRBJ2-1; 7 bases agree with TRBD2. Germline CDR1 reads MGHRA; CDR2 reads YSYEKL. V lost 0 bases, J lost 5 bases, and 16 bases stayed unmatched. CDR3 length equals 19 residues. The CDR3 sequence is CASSQDSIRTRDKDNEQFF. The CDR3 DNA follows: TGCGCCAGCAGCCAAGATTCCATCCGGACTAGAGATAAGGACAATGAGCAGTTCTTC.

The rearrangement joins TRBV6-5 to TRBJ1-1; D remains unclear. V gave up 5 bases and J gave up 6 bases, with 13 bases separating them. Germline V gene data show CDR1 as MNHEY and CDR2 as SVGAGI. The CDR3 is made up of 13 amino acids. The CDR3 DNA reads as TGTGCCAGCAGTCAAGCGAAGATCGCTGAAGCTTTCTTT. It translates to CASSQAKIAEAFF.

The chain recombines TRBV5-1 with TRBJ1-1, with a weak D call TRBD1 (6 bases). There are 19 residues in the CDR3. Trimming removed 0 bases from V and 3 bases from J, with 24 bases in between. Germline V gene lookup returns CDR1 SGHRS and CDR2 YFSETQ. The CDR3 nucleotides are TGCGCCAGCAGCTTGGCGGGTTGGTTGCAGGGGAGGGGGGACACTGAAGCTTTCTTT. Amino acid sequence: CASSLAGWLQGRGDTEAFF.

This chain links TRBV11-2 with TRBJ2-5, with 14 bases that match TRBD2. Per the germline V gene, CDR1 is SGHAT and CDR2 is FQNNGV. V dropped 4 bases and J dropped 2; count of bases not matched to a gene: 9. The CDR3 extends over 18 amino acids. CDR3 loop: CASSSTSGRASGQETQYF. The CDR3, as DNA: TGTGCCAGCAGCTCGACTAGCGGGAGGGCCAGTGGTCAAGAGACCCAGTACTTC.

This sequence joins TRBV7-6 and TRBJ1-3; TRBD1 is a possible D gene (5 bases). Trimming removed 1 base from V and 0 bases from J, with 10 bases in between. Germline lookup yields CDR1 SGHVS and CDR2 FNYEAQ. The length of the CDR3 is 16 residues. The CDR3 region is CASSLGVGVSGNTIYF. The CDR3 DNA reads TGTGCCAGCAGCTTAGGGGTAGGGGTCTCTGGAAACACCATATATTTT.

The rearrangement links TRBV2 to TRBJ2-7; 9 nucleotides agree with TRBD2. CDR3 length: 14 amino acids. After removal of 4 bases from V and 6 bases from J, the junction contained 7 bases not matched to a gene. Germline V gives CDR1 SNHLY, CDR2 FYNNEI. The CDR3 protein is CASSVGTSLSEQYF. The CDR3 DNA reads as TGTGCCAGCAGTGTGGGGACTAGCTTGTCCGAGCAGTACTTC.

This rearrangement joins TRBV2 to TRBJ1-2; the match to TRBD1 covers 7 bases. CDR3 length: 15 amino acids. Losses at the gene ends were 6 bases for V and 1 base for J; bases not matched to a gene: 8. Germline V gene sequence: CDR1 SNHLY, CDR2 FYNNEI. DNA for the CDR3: TGTGCCAGCAGCGAACAGGGGACCGATAACTATGGCTACACCTTC. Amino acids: CASSEQGTDNYGYTF.

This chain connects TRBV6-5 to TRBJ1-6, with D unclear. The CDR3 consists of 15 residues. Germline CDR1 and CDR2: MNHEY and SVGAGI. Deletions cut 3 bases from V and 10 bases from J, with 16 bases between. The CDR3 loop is CASSYTDGSNSPLHF. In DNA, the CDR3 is TGTGCCAGCAGTTATACGGACGGGAGCAACTCACCCCTCCACTTT.

The CDR3 spells CASGLGTSQETQYF. The DNA of the CDR3 is TGTGCTAGTGGTTTAGGGACTAGCCAAGAGACCCAGTACTTC. The chain has TRBV12-5 and TRBJ2-5, with TRBD2 matching over 8 bases. CDR3 length: 14 residues. CDR1 is LGHNT and CDR2 is FRNRAP in the germline V gene. After removal of 3 bases from V and 1 base from J, the junction contained 1 base not matched to a gene.

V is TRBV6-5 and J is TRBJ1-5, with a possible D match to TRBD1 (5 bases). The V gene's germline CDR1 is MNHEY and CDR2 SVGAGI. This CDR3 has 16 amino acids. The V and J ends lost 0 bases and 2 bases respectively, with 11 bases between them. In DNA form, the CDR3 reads TGTGCCAGCAGTTACTCAAGGGGAAATGGCAATCAGCCCCAGCATTTT. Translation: CASSYSRGNGNQPQHF.

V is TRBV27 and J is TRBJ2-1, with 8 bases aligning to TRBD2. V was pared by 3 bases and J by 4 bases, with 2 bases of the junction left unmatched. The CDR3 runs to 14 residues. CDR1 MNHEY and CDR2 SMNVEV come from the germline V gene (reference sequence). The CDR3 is CASSLAGGYNEQFF. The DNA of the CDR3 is TGTGCCAGCAGTTTGGCGGGAGGTTACAATGAGCAGTTCTTC.

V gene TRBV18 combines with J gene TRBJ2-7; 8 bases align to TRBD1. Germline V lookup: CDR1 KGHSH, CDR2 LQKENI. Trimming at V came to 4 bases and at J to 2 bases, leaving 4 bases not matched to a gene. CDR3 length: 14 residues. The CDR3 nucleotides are TGTGCCAGCTCACGGACAGGGCCCGCCTACGAGCAGTACTTC. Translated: CASSRTGPAYEQYF.

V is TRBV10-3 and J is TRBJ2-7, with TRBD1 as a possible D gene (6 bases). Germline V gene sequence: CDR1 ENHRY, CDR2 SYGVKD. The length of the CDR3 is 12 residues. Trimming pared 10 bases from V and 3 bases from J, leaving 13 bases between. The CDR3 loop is CATGTQRYEQYF. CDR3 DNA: TGTGCCACCGGGACACAGCGCTACGAGCAGTACTTC.

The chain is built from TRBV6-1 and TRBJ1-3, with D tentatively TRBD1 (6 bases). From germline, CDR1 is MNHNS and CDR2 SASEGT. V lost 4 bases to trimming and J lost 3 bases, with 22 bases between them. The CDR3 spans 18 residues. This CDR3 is CASSVYREMSVFGNTIYF. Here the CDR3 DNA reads TGTGCCAGCAGTGTCTACAGGGAGATGAGTGTCTTTGGAAACACCATATATTTT.

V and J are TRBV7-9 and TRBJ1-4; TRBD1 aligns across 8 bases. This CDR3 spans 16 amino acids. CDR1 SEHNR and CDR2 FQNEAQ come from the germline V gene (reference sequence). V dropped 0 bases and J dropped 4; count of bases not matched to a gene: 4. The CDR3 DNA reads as TGTGCCAGCAGCTTAGCAGGGACAGGAAATAATGAAAAACTGTTTTTT. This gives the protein CASSLAGTGNNEKLFF.

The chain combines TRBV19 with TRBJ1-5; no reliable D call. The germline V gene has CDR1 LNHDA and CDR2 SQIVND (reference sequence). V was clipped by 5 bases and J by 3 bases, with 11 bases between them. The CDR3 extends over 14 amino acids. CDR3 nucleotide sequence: TGTGCCAGTAGTTTGTCAGTCGTCAATCAGCCCCAGCATTTT. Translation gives CASSLSVVNQPQHF.

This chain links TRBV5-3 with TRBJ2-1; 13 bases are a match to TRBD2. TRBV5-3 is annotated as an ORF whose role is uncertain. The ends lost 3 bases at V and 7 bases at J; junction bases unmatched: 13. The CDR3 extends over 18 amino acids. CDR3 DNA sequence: TGTGCCAGAAGCTCCACTAGCGGGAGGGCCCACCCCATAAATGAGCAGTTCTTC. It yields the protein CARSSTSGRAHPINEQFF.